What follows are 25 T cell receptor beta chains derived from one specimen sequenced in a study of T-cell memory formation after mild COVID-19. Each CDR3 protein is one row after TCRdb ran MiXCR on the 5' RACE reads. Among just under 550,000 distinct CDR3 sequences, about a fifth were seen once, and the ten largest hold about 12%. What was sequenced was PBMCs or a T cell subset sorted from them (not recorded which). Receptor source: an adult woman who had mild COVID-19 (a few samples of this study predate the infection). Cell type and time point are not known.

The CDR3 loop is CASSFDSQNEQFF. The CDR3 region has the DNA TGTGCCAGCAGCTTTGACTCGCAAAATGAGCAGTTCTTC. The chain couples TRBV7-3 to TRBJ2-1, with no clear D. The V gene lost 3 bases and the J gene lost 7 bases, with 10 bases spanning the gap. Germline V CDR1 and CDR2: SGHTA, FQGTGA. The CDR3 has 13 residues.

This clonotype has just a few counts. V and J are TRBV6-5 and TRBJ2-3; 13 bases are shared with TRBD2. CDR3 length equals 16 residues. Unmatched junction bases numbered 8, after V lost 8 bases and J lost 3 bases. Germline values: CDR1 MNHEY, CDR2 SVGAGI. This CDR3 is CASSDRTSGRTDTQYF. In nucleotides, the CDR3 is TGTGCCAGCTCGGACCGGACTAGCGGGAGAACAGATACGCAGTATTTT.

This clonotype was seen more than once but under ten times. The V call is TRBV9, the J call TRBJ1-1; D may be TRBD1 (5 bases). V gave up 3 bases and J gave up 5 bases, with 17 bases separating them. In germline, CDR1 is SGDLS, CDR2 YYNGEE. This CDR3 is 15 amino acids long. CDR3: CASSGGNGGGTEAFF. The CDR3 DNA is TGTGCCAGCAGCGGAGGGAATGGGGGTGGGACTGAAGCTTTCTTT.

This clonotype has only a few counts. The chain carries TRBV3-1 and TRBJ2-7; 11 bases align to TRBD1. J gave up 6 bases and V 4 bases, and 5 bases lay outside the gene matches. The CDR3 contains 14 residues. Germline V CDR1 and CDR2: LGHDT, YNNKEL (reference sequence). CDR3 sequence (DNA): TGTGCCAGCAGCCCGTCGGACAGGGGGCGCGAGCAGTACTTC. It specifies CASSPSDRGREQYF.

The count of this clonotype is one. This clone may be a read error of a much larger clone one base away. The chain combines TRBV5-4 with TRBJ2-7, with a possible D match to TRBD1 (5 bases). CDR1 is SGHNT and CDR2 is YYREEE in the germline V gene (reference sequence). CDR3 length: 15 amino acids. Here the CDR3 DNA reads TGTGCCAGCAGCTCCACAGGCTCACTCTCCAACGAGCAGTACTTC. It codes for CASSSTGSLSNEQYF.

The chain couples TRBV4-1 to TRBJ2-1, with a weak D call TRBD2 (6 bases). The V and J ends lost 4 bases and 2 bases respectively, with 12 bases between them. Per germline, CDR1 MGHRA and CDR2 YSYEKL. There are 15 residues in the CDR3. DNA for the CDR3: TGCGCCAGCAGCCGGAGGGGAACTGCCTACAATGAGCAGTTCTTC. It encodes CASSRRGTAYNEQFF.

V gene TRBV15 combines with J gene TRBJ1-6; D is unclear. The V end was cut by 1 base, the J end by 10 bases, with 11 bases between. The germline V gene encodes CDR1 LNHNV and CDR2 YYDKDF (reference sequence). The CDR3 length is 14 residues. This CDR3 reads CATSRGVGESPLHF. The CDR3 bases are TGTGCCACCAGCAGAGGGGTCGGGGAATCACCCCTCCACTTT.

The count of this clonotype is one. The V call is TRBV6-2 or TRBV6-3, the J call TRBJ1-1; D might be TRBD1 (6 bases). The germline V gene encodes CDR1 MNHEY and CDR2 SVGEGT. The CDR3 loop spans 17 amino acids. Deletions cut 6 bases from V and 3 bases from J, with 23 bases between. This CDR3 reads CASRTRGQPRGHTEAFF. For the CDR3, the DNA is TGTGCCAGCAGAACACGGGGGCAACCACGGGGCCACACTGAAGCTTTCTTT.

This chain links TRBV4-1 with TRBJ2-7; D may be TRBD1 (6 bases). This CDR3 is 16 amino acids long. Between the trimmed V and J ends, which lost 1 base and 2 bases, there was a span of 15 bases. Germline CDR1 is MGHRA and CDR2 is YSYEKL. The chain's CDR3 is CASSQGNRDPPYEQYF. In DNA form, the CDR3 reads TGCGCCAGCAGCCAAGGTAACAGGGATCCCCCCTACGAGCAGTACTTC.

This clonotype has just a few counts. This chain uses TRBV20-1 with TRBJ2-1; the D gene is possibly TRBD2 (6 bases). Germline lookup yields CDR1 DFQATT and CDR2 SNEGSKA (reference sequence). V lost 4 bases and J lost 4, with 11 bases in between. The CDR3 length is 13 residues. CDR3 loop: CSANAGRYNEQFF. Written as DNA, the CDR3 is TGCAGTGCTAACGCGGGACGGTACAATGAGCAGTTCTTC.

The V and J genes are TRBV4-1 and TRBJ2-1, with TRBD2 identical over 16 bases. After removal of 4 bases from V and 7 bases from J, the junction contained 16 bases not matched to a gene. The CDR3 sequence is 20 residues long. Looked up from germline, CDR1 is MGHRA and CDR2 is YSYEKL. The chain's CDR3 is CASSPLVGLAGGQGTNEQFF. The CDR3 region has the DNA TGCGCCAGCAGCCCCCTGGTGGGACTAGCGGGGGGGCAGGGCACGAATGAGCAGTTCTTC.

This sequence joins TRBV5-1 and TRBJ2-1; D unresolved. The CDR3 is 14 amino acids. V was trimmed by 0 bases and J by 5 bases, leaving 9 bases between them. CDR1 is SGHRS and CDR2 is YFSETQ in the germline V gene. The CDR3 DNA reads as TGCGCCAGCAGCTTGGCATGGGCAGACAATGAGCAGTTCTTC. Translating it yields CASSLAWADNEQFF.

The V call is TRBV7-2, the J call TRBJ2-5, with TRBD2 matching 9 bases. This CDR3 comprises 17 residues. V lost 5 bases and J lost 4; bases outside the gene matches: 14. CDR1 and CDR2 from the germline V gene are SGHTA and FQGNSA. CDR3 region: CASSQGGRASGGETQYF. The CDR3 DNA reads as TGTGCCAGCAGCCAAGGCGGGAGGGCGTCTGGGGGAGAGACCCAGTACTTC.

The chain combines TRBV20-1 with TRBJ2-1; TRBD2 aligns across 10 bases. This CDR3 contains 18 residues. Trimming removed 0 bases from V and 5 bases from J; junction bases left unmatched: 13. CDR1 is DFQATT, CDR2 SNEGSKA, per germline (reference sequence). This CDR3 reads CSARDLFVTSGLHNEQFF. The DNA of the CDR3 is TGCAGTGCTAGAGATCTTTTCGTGACTAGCGGGCTACACAATGAGCAGTTCTTC.

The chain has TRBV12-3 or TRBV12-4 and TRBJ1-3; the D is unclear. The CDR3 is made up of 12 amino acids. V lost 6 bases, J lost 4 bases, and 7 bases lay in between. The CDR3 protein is CASSFFGNTIYF. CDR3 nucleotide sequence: TGTGCCAGCAGCTTCTTCGGAAACACCATATATTTT.

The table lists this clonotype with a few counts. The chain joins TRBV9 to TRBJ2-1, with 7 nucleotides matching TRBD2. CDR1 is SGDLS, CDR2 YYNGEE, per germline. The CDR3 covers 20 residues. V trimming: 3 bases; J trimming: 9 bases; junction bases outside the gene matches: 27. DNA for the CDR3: TGTGCCAGCAGCGCGCCCCGGCTAGCGGCCGCCTCCCGACGCGTAGGTGAGCAGTTCTTC. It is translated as CASSAPRLAAASRRVGEQFF.

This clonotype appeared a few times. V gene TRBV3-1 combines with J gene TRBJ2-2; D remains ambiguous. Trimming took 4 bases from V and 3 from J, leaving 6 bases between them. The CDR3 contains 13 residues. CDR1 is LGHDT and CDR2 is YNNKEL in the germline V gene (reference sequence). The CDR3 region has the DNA TGTGCCAGCAGCCCACTCGACACCGGGGAGCTGTTTTTT. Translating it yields CASSPLDTGELFF.

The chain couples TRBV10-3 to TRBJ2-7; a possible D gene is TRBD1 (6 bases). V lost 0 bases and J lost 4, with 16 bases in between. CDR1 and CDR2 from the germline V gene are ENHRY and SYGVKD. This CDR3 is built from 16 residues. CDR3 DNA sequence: TGTGCCATCAGTGAGTCTGGGGGCAGGGCAGAGTACGAGCAGTACTTC. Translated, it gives CAISESGGRAEYEQYF.

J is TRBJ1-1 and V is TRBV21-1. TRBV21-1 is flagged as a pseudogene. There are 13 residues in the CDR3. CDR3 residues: CASSRIMDTEAFF. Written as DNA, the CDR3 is TGTGCCAGCAGCAGGATCATGGACACTGAAGCTTTCTTT.

In DNA form, the CDR3 reads TGTGCCAGCAGCTTAGGGAGGGGTAAAATCAACTCCTACGAGCAGTACTTC. Residues: CASSLGRGKINSYEQYF. The rearrangement links TRBV7-8 to TRBJ2-7; tentative D call: TRBD2 (6 bases). V was cut by 1 base and J by 0 bases, with 16 bases left in between. The CDR3 consists of 17 residues. Germline values: CDR1 SGHVS, CDR2 FQNEAQ.

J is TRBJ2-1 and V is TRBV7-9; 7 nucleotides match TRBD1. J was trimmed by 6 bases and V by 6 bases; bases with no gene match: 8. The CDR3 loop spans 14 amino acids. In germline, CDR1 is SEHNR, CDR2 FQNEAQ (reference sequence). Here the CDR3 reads CASSSTGWGNEQFF. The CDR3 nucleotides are TGTGCCAGCAGTTCGACAGGGTGGGGCAATGAGCAGTTCTTC.

Here the CDR3 DNA reads TGCGCCAGCAGCTCTCTACAAGCGGGGGGGATGGCAGATACGCAGTATTTT. Translating gives CASSSLQAGGMADTQYF. The V call is TRBV5-1, the J call TRBJ2-3; TRBD2 aligns across 10 bases. This CDR3 comprises 17 residues. The germline V gene has CDR1 SGHRS and CDR2 YFSETQ. V lost 3 bases and J lost 4; bases outside the gene matches: 11.

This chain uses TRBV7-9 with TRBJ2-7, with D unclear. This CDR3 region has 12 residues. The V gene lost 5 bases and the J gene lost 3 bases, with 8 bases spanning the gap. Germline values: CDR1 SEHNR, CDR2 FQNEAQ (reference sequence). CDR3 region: CASSLSYYEQYF. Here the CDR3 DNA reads TGTGCCAGCAGCCTTTCCTACTACGAGCAGTACTTC.

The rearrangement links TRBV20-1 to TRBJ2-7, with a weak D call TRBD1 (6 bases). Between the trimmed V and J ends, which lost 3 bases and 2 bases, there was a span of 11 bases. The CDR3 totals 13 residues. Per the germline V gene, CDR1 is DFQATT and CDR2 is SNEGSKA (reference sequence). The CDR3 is CSARYRDPYEQYF. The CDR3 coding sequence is TGCAGTGCTAGGTACAGGGATCCCTACGAGCAGTACTTC.

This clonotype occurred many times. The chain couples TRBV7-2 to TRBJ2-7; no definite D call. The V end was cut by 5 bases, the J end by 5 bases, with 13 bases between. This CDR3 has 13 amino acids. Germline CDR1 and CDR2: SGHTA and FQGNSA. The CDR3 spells CASSRFVLDEQYF. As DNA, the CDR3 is TGTGCCAGCAGCCGATTTGTTTTGGACGAGCAGTACTTC.